The clone carrying this T cell receptor beta chain has more than one count but fewer than ten. Its matching antigen is unknown. The data were taken from a study of CD4+ T cells in melanoma. Notes on the study in general: Reportedly, melanoma neoantigen-specific CD4+ T cells showed varied differentiation states. A reported correlation linked neoantigen-specific CD4+ T cells to CD8+, macrophage and B cell function.

Sequenced by immunoSEQ multiplex PCR; TCRdb stores in-frame clones only, minus some. The table lists about 11,000 clones, roughly two thirds of them singletons. This TCR derives from a human donor with melanoma. Material: cells from a culture (not recorded whether cultured in vitro).

The CDR3 is CASIRESAGTEAFF. The CDR3 coding sequence is TGTGCCAGCATTAGGGAAAGTGCCGGGACTGAAGCTTTCTTT. The J gene is TRBJ1-1, the V gene TRBV2; D unresolved. Trimming took 7 bases from V and 5 from J, leaving 17 bases between them. Germline loops: CDR1 SNHLY, CDR2 FYNNEI. The length of the CDR3 is 14 residues. Together with reference TRBV2 and TRBJ1-1, the CDR3 gives the full variable domain: EPEVTQTPSHQVTQMGQEVILRCVPISNHLYFYWYRQILGQKVEFLVSFYNNEISEKSEIFDDQFSVERPDGSNFTLKIRSTKLEDSAMYFCASIRESAGTEAFFGQGTRLTVV.